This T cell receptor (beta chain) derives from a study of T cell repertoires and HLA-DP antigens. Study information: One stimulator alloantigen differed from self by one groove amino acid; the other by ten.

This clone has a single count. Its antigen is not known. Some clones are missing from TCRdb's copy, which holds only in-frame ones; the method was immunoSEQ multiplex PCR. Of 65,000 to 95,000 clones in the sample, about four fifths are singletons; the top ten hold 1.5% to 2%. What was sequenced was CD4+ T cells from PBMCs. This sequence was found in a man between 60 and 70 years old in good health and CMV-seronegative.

The CDR3 spells CASSLRLAGGGDEQFF. Written as DNA, the CDR3 is TGTGCCAGCAGCTTAAGACTAGCGGGTGGGGGGGATGAGCAGTTCTTC. The V and J genes are TRBV7-2 and TRBJ2-1; 10 bases are a match to TRBD2. The germline CDR1 and CDR2 sequences are SGHTA and FQGNSA. The CDR3 runs 16 residues. The trim removed 2 bases at V and 8 bases at J, leaving 9 bases unmatched.